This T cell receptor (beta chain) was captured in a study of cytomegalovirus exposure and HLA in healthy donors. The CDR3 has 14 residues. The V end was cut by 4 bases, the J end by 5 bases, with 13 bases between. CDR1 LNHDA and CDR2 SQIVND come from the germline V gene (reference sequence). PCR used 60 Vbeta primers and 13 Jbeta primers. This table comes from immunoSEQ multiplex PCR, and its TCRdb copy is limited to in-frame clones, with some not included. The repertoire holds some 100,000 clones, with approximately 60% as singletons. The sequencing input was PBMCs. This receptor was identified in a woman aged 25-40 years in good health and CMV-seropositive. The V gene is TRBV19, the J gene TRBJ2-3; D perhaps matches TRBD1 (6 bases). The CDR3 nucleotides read TGTGCCAGTAGTAACAGGGTGAGAGGAGATACGCAGTATTTT. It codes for CASSNRVRGDTQYF.